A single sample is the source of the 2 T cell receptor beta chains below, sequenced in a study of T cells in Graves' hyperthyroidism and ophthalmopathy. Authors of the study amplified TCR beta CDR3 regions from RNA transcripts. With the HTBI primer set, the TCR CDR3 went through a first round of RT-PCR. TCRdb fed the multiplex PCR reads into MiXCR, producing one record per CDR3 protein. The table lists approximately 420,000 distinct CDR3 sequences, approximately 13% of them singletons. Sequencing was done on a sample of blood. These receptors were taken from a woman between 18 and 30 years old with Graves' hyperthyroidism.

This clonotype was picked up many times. CDR3 sequence: CASRRQVNTEAFF. Written as DNA, the CDR3 is TGTGCCAGCAGGAGACAGGTCAACACTGAAGCTTTCTTT. The V gene is TRBV2, the J gene TRBJ1-1, with D maybe TRBD1 (6 bases). The germline V and J ends were trimmed by 6 bases and 2 bases, with 10 bases remaining between them. Germline assignment: CDR1 SNHLY and CDR2 FYNNEI. This CDR3 contains 13 residues.

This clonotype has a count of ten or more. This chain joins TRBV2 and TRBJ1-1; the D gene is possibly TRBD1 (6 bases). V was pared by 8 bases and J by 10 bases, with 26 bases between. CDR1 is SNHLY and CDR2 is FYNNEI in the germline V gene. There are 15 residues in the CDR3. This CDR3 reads CASRGGVQGRSRAFF. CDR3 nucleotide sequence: TGTGCCAGCCGGGGTGGTGTACAGGGACGCTCTAGAGCTTTCTTT.